The 27 T cell receptor beta chains presented below share a single source sample, sequenced in a study of OX40 agonist ivuxolimab in advanced cancers. Data came from immunoSEQ multiplex PCR; TCRdb stores just in-frame clones and leaves some out. This table has 60,000 or so clones, about 88% appearing once. The sample consisted of CD4+ or CD8+ T cells sorted from blood, taken in a trial of the OX40 agonist ivuxolimab. These TCRs come from an adult with an advanced solid tumor such as melanoma, head and neck, liver or kidney cancer.

The V gene is TRBV27, the J gene TRBJ1-5; 11 positions match TRBD1. This CDR3 comprises 18 residues. Unmatched junction bases numbered 8, after V lost 0 bases and J lost 4 bases. CDR1 and CDR2 (germline): MNHEY, SMNVEV (reference sequence). Here the CDR3 DNA reads TGTGCCAGCAGTTTATCGAGCCCCCGGGACAGGGGGAATCAGCCCCAGCATTTT. Translation: CASSLSSPRDRGNQPQHF.

A word on this clone: This same CDR3 is encoded by further DNA sequences in the sample. V gene TRBV7-9 combines with J gene TRBJ2-7; no firm D call. The germline CDR1 and CDR2 sequences are SEHNR and FQNEAQ (reference sequence). V was clipped by 3 bases and J by 2 bases, with 5 bases between them. The CDR3 is made up of 12 amino acids. This CDR3 is CASSLGTYEQYF. CDR3 coding DNA: TGTGCCAGCAGCTTGGGGACCTACGAGCAGTACTTC. Full variable domain (remainder filled in from reference TRBV7-9 and TRBJ2-7): DTGVSQNPRHKITKRGQNVTFRCDPISEHNRLYWYRQTLGQGPEFLTYFQNEAQLEKSRLLSDRFSAERPKGSFSTLEIQRTEQGDSAMYLCASSLGTYEQYFGPGTRLTVT.

The V call is TRBV10-2, the J call TRBJ2-1, with D tentatively TRBD2 (6 bases). Per the germline V gene, CDR1 is WSHSY and CDR2 is SAAADI. Trimming cost V 3 bases and J 5 bases, with 17 bases left between them. The CDR3 runs 16 residues. CDR3 protein: CASSDRDSDIHNEQFF. The CDR3 DNA reads TGCGCCAGCAGTGATAGGGACTCCGATATACACAATGAGCAGTTCTTC.

The rearrangement links TRBV11-2 to TRBJ2-1; the D is unclear. This CDR3 region has 11 residues. Germline V CDR1 and CDR2: SGHAT, FQNNGV. V was clipped by 5 bases and J by 9 bases, with 8 bases between them. CDR3 coding DNA: TGTGCCAGCAGCGTTCCGACTGAGCAGTTCTTC. The encoded protein is CASSVPTEQFF.

V is TRBV27 and J is TRBJ2-5; D might be TRBD1 or TRBD2, each matching 5 bases. Germline V gene data show CDR1 as MNHEY and CDR2 as SMNVEV (reference sequence). Trimming cost V 0 bases and J 6 bases, with 14 bases left between them. This CDR3 spans 15 amino acids. CDR3 in DNA: TGTGCCAGCAGTTTATCCGCCCCTAGGGGACAGACCCAGTACTTC. It is translated as CASSLSAPRGQTQYF.

The J gene is TRBJ1-5, the V gene TRBV28; TRBD1 agrees at 7 bases. This CDR3 is 14 amino acids long. Germline-derived CDR1 and CDR2 are MDHEN and SYDVKM. The V and J ends lost 4 bases and 0 bases, in that order; junction bases with no gene match: 0. CDR3 region: CASSYRGSNQPQHF. The CDR3 bases are TGTGCCAGCAGTTACAGGGGTAGCAATCAGCCCCAGCATTTT.

This clone was detected only a few times. This chain joins TRBV6-6 and TRBJ2-7; D uncertain. Looked up from germline, CDR1 is MNHNY and CDR2 is SVGAGI (reference sequence). Trimming took off 2 bases at V and 4 bases at J, with 3 bases between the two ends. The CDR3 covers 11 residues. The CDR3 DNA reads as TGTGCCAGCAGTTACGCGTACGAGCAGTACTTC. Protein sequence: CASSYAYEQYF.

V is TRBV4-1 and J is TRBJ2-1; D uncertain. CDR1 is MGHRA, CDR2 YSYEKL, per germline. V was cut by 0 bases and J by 8 bases, with 11 bases left in between. The CDR3 extends over 14 amino acids. Here the CDR3 DNA reads TGCGCCAGCAGCCAAGATTTCGGTCCATATGAGCAGTTCTTC. As protein: CASSQDFGPYEQFF.

The chain links TRBV19 to TRBJ2-2; the D is unclear. The CDR3 spans 12 residues. The ends were cut back, 6 bases at V and 9 bases at J, with 11 bases in the middle. In germline, CDR1 is LNHDA, CDR2 SQIVND (reference sequence). CDR3 DNA sequence: TGTGCCAGTAGGGAAGGTGGCCGGGAGCTGTTTTTT. Amino acid sequence: CASREGGRELFF.

This chain connects TRBV28 to TRBJ2-7; 9 positions agree with TRBD2. The CDR3 has 15 amino acids. Trimming cost V 10 bases and J 0 bases; bases outside gene matches: 10. The germline CDR1 and CDR2 sequences are MDHEN and SYDVKM. CDR3 coding DNA: TGTGCCACGACCCGGGGTAGCGGGAGCTCCTACGAGCAGTACTTC. It encodes CATTRGSGSSYEQYF.

The chain couples TRBV7-6 to TRBJ2-7; TRBD2 is a possible D gene (5 bases). V lost 5 bases and J 3 bases, leaving 14 bases between the germline ends. Looked up from germline, CDR1 is SGHVS and CDR2 is FNYEAQ. The length of the CDR3 is 14 residues. This chain's CDR3 is CASSRAARNYEQYF. CDR3 DNA sequence: TGTGCCAGCAGCCGAGCGGCTCGAAACTACGAGCAGTACTTC. Drawing the rest from reference TRBV7-6 and TRBJ2-7, the complete variable domain is GAGVSQSPRYKVTKRGQDVALRCDPISGHVSLYWYRQALGQGPEFLTYFNYEAQQDKSGLPNDRFSAERPEGSISTLTIQRTEQRDSAMYRCASSRAARNYEQYFGPGTRLTVT.

V gene TRBV13 combines with J gene TRBJ2-1; 10 bases line up with TRBD2. The CDR3 extends over 14 amino acids. Germline lookup yields CDR1 PRHDT and CDR2 FYEKMQ (reference sequence). The junction had 6 bases not matched to a gene; V was cut back by 5 bases and J by 8 bases. The CDR3 here is CASSDSGGAYEQFF. CDR3 bases: TGTGCCAGCAGCGACAGCGGGGGGGCATATGAGCAGTTCTTC.

This chain connects TRBV28 to TRBJ2-7; 15 bases are a match to TRBD2. CDR1 and CDR2 from the germline V gene are MDHEN and SYDVKM. The J segment lost 3 bases and the V segment lost 5 bases, leaving 11 bases of the junction unmatched. The CDR3 length is 18 residues. CDR3 loop: CASSTRTSGRAEGYEQYF. The CDR3, as DNA: TGTGCCAGCAGTACTCGGACTAGCGGGAGGGCCGAGGGCTACGAGCAGTACTTC. Drawing the rest from reference TRBV28 and TRBJ2-7, the complete variable domain is DVKVTQSSRYLVKRTGEKVFLECVQDMDHENMFWYRQDPGLGLRLIYFSYDVKMKEKGDIPEGYSVSREKKERFSLILESASTNQTSMYLCASSTRTSGRAEGYEQYFGPGTRLTVT.

The V and J genes are TRBV7-9 and TRBJ2-7, with 7 positions matching TRBD1. Germline CDR1 and CDR2: SEHNR and FQNEAQ (reference sequence). The CDR3 is 15 residues long. The V and J ends lost 2 bases and 1 base, in that order; junction bases with no gene match: 5. The CDR3 DNA reads as TGTGCCAGCAGCTTAAGGGACAGAGTTTCCTACGAGCAGTACTTC. It is translated as CASSLRDRVSYEQYF.

The chain carries TRBV2 and TRBJ2-5, with 7 positions matching TRBD1. Unmatched junction bases numbered 9, after V lost 7 bases and J lost 4 bases. The germline CDR1 and CDR2 sequences are SNHLY and FYNNEI. This CDR3 region has 14 residues. As DNA, the CDR3 is TGTGCCAGCACACCGACAGGGATGAGAGAGACCCAGTACTTC. Protein product: CASTPTGMRETQYF.

The chain combines TRBV6-7 with TRBJ2-5; TRBD2 agrees at 10 bases. TRBV6-7 is an ORF, and what it does is uncertain. The CDR3 is 14 residues long. V lost 8 bases and J lost 7; bases outside the gene matches: 10. The CDR3 DNA follows: TGTGCCAGCGTGGAGCGGGGGGGCCGGGTGACCCAGTACTTC. Translation: CASVERGGRVTQYF.

This clone was counted between two and nine times. The chain employs TRBV19 and TRBJ2-2; TRBD1 agrees at 7 bases. Germline V CDR1 and CDR2: LNHDA, SQIVND (reference sequence). The V segment lost 6 bases and the J segment 5 bases; nucleotides outside the gene matches: 6. The CDR3 runs to 14 residues. DNA for the CDR3: TGTGCCAGTAGGAAATTCAGGGGGACCGGGGAGCTGTTTTTT. This codes for CASRKFRGTGELFF.

The J gene is TRBJ2-5, the V gene TRBV6-5; tentatively, D is TRBD2 (5 bases). The closer fit of TRBJ2-7 to the DNA end suggests the J call may be wrong. This CDR3 is 13 amino acids long. CDR1 is MNHEY, CDR2 SVGAGI, per germline. The CDR3 loop is CASSYVGDYEQYF. In DNA, the CDR3 is TGTGCCAGCAGTTACGTCGGGGACTACGAGCAGTACTTC.

Here the CDR3 reads CASSQAGSVPYEQYF. The CDR3 DNA is TGCGCCAGCAGCCAAGCGGGCTCAGTACCTTACGAGCAGTACTTC. V is TRBV4-1 and J is TRBJ2-7; D is unresolved. There are 15 residues in the CDR3. Deletions cut 1 base from V and 4 bases from J, with 14 bases between. CDR1 is MGHRA and CDR2 is YSYEKL in the germline V gene.

The chain links TRBV2 to TRBJ2-5, with 8 nucleotides matching TRBD1. Germline V lookup: CDR1 SNHLY, CDR2 FYNNEI. With 3 bases clipped from V and 5 bases from J, the junction kept 17 bases outside the gene matches. This CDR3 region has 18 residues. CDR3 in DNA: TGTGCCAGCAGTGATGGGAACGCCCTGACAGGGGCCATCGAGACCCAGTACTTC. Protein: CASSDGNALTGAIETQYF.

The rearrangement links TRBV11-3 to TRBJ2-1; the D gene is possibly TRBD2 (5 bases). The CDR3 runs to 13 residues. The ends were cut back, 5 bases at V and 0 bases at J, with 5 bases in the middle. Per the germline V gene, CDR1 is SGHNT and CDR2 is YENEEA. The CDR3 spells CASSGSSYNEQFF. The CDR3 DNA is TGTGCCAGCAGCGGGAGCTCCTACAATGAGCAGTTCTTC.

In its sample, this clone was seen once. The chain employs TRBV11-2 and TRBJ2-1; 8 bases agree with TRBD2. Germline-derived CDR1 and CDR2 are SGHAT and FQNNGV. The J segment lost 7 bases and the V segment lost 3 bases, leaving 11 bases of the junction unmatched. This CDR3 contains 16 residues. The CDR3 region has the DNA TGTGCCAGCAGCTTGGTTCAGATTAGCGGGGTAAATGAGCAGTTCTTC. Its protein is CASSLVQISGVNEQFF.

In this sample, this clone turned up once. This chain links TRBV7-2 with TRBJ2-2; unclear D gene. CDR1 and CDR2 from the germline V gene are SGHTA and FQGNSA. CDR3 length equals 14 residues. V lost 5 bases to trimming and J lost 3 bases, with 10 bases between them. CDR3 in DNA: TGTGCCAGCAGCCTACTTTGGGACACCGGGGAGCTGTTTTTT. Translation gives CASSLLWDTGELFF.

J is TRBJ1-6 and V is TRBV7-9, with D perhaps TRBD1 (5 bases). In germline, CDR1 is SEHNR, CDR2 FQNEAQ (reference sequence). The CDR3 has 12 amino acids. The ends were cut back, 9 bases at V and 9 bases at J, with 12 bases in the middle. As DNA, the CDR3 is TGTGCCAGTGCCCTGGGGGGTTCACCCCTCCACTTT. Its protein product is CASALGGSPLHF.

The rearrangement uses TRBV9 and TRBJ1-1; no clear D. The V end was cut by 3 bases, the J end by 6 bases, with 18 bases between. This CDR3 spans 15 amino acids. The germline CDR1 and CDR2 sequences are SGDLS and YYNGEE. CDR3 protein: CASSAYSVVGAEAFF. For the CDR3, the DNA is TGTGCCAGCAGCGCATACAGTGTTGTCGGCGCTGAAGCTTTCTTT.

The V call is TRBV19, the J call TRBJ1-2; 7 bases fit TRBD1. CDR3 length: 15 residues. With 5 bases clipped from V and 6 bases from J, the junction kept 12 bases outside the gene matches. CDR1 LNHDA and CDR2 SQIVND come from the germline V gene (reference sequence). The CDR3, as DNA: TGTGCCAGTAGTCCTTGGACAGGTTCTCTTGATGGCTACACCTTC. Translated, it gives CASSPWTGSLDGYTF.

V usage is TRBV7-7 and J usage is TRBJ2-7; the D gene is possibly TRBD1 (6 bases). V was cut by 1 base and J by 4 bases, with 11 bases left in between. The CDR3 has 14 residues. Germline V gene data show CDR1 as SSHAT and CDR2 as FNYEAQ (reference sequence). The CDR3 region has the DNA TGTGCCAGCAGCTTAGAGCCAGGACAGTACGAGCAGTACTTC. Its translation is CASSLEPGQYEQYF.